The present T cell receptor beta chain was sequenced within a study of CD8 T cells in ankylosing spondylitis. Per germline, CDR1 SGHRS and CDR2 YFSETQ. The CDR3 has 13 amino acids. The V end lost 0 bases, the J end lost 1 base, and 3 bases lay between the germline ends. Quantitative 5'-RACE with molecular barcodes was used to make the TCR beta libraries. TCRdb reanalysed the 5' RACE reads using MiXCR and keeps one entry per CDR3 protein. Altogether some 30,000 distinct CDR3 sequences are present, approximately 15% being singletons, with the ten largest covering less than 45%. Material: blood. The rearrangement uses TRBV5-1 and TRBJ2-3; D unclear. This receptor was taken from a male donor with ankylosing spondylitis or in good health (not recorded which). CDR3 sequence: CASSLAGTDTQYF. CDR3 nucleotides: TGCGCCAGCAGCTTGGCCGGCACAGATACGCAGTATTTT. Looking up the rest from reference TRBV5-1 and TRBJ2-3 gives the full variable domain: KAGVTQTPRYLIKTRGQQVTLSCSPISGHRSVSWYQQTPGQGLQFLFEYFSETQRNKGNFPGRFSGRQFSNSRSEMNVSTLELGDSALYLCASSLAGTDTQYFGPGTRLTVL.